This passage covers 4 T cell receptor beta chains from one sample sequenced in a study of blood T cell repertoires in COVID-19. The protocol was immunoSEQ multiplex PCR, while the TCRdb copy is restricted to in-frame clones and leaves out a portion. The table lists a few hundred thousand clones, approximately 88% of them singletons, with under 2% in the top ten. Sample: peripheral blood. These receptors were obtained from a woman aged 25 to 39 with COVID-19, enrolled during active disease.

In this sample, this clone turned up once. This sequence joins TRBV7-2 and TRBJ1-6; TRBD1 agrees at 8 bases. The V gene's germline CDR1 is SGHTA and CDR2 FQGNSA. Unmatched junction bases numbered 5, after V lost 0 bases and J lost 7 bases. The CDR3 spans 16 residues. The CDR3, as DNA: TGTGCCAGCAGCTTAGCGCCAGGGGGCCTCAATTCACCCCTCCACTTT. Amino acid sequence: CASSLAPGGLNSPLHF.

CDR3 DNA: TGTGCCAGCAAGAAGGACAGGCGGTATGAAAAACTGTTTTTT. Translated, it gives CASKKDRRYEKLFF. This sequence joins TRBV2 and TRBJ1-4; 7 bases align to TRBD1. Per germline, CDR1 SNHLY and CDR2 FYNNEI. The V gene end was trimmed by 7 bases and the J gene end by 6 bases; junction bases not matched to a gene: 8. The CDR3 is 14 amino acids.

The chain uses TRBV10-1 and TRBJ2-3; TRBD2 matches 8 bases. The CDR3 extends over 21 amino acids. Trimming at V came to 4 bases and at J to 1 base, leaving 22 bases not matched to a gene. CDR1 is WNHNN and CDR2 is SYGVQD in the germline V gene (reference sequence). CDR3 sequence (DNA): TGCGCCAGCAGTGTTACCTCATGTGCGGGGGGCCAGTTGTGTGGCACAGATACGCAGTATTTT. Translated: CASSVTSCAGGQLCGTDTQYF.

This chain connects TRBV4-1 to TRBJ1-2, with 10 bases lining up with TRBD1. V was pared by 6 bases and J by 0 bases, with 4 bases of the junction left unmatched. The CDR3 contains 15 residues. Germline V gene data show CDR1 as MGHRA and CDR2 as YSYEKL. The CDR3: CASRMGTGANYGYTF. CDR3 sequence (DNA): TGCGCCAGCAGAATGGGGACAGGGGCTAACTATGGCTACACCTTC.